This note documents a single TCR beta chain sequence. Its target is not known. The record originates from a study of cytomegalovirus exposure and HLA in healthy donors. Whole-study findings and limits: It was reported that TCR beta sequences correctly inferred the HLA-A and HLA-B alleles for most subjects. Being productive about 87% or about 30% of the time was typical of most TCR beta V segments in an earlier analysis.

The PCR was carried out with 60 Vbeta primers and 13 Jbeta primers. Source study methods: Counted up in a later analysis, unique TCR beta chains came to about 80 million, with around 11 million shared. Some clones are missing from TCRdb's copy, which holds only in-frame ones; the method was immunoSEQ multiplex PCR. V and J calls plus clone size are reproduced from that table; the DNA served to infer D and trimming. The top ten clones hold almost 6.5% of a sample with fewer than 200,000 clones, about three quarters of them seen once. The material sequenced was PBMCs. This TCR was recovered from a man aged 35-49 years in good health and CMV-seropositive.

CDR3 bases: TGCGCCAGCAGCTTGGACAGGGGGAATGAGCAGTTCTTC. Translating it yields CASSLDRGNEQFF. This sequence joins TRBV5-1 and TRBJ2-1; 8 positions agree with TRBD1. CDR3 length: 13 residues. Germline V gives CDR1 SGHRS, CDR2 YFSETQ. V shed 0 bases and J 7 bases; nucleotides not matched to a gene: 0.